This TCR beta chain was captured by sequencing in a study of OX40 agonist ivuxolimab in advanced cancers. Study as a whole: Earlier treatment with anti-PD-1, anti-PD-L1 or anti-CTLA-4 was permitted, and 35% to 40% had received some. Three individuals attained partial responses, comprising one hepatocellular carcinoma case and two cutaneous melanoma cases.

Findings and caveats of the study: Relative to CD4+, CD8+ T cells held more expanded clones on average.

Assay: immunoSEQ multiplex PCR; the TCRdb copy retains only in-frame clones and omits some. Found here are more than 65,000 clones, 92% of them singletons; the top ten hold approximately 8.6%. About this clone itself: Antigen specificity is unknown.

The CDR3 spans 12 residues. V lost 4 bases, J lost 7 bases, and 14 bases lay in between. CDR1 and CDR2 from the germline V gene are SQVTM and ANQGSEA. The chain recombines TRBV29-1 with TRBJ2-7; D possibly corresponds to TRBD1 (6 bases). The origin of this receptor is an adult with an advanced solid tumor such as melanoma, head and neck, liver or kidney cancer. The sample was CD4+ or CD8+ T cells sorted from blood, taken in a trial of the OX40 agonist ivuxolimab. The CDR3 bases are TGCAGCGTTGGGACAGCAGACGGGGAGCAGTACTTC. Translated, it gives CSVGTADGEQYF.